These 16 T cell receptor beta chains share one sample of origin, sequenced in a study of Tregs in tolerant kidney transplant recipients. The method was immunoSEQ multiplex PCR; TCRdb's version includes in-frame clones alone and lacks a portion of them. The sample totals 30,000 to 35,000 clones. This material consisted of CD8+ T cells from blood, taken before the transplant. The origin of the receptors is a human donor who received a combined kidney and bone marrow transplant.

Note on this clone: The read gets to within 3 residues of the CDR3 end, and the germline J gene fills in the rest. The genes are TRBV19 and TRBJ1-1, with a weak D call TRBD1 (5 bases). The V gene lost 3 bases and the J gene lost 4 bases, with 15 bases spanning the gap. There are 15 residues in the CDR3. From germline, CDR1 is LNHDA and CDR2 SQIVND (reference sequence). The CDR3 protein is CASSIGFSGGTEAFF. The DNA read from the CDR3 is TGTGCCAGTAGTATTGGGTTCTCCGGGGGCACTGAA. The whole variable domain, filled in from reference TRBV19 and TRBJ1-1, reads DGGITQSPKYLFRKEGQNVTLSCEQNLNHDAMYWYRQDPGQGLRLIYYSQIVNDFQKGDIAEGYSVSREKKESFPLTVTSAQKNPTAFYLCASSIGFSGGTEAFFGQGTRLTVV.

Remarks on this clone: The read ends 3 residues shy of where the CDR3 ends; the end is completed using the germline J gene. V usage is TRBV20-1 and J usage is TRBJ1-2; TRBD1 aligns across 8 bases. Germline-derived CDR1 and CDR2 are DFQATT and SNEGSKA (reference sequence). This CDR3 has 13 amino acids. Losses at the gene ends were 3 bases for V and 3 bases for J; bases not matched to a gene: 3. The CDR3 spells CSARDRAHYGYTF. The sequenced part of the CDR3 DNA is TGCAGTGCTAGGGACAGGGCACACTATGGC.

As regards this clone: The read finishes 3 residues shy of the CDR3 end, and the germline J gene is used to complete it. V usage is TRBV5-1 and J usage is TRBJ1-1; 7 bases align to TRBD1. The CDR3 contains 17 residues. Unmatched junction bases numbered 13, after V lost 2 bases and J lost 3 bases. The germline V gene has CDR1 SGHRS and CDR2 YFSETQ. CDR3: CASSFSTGVEGDTEAFF. The CDR3 DNA, read in part, is TGCGCCAGCAGCTTCTCTACAGGGGTTGAGGGTGACACTGAA.

Points on this clone: With the read ending 3 residues before the CDR3 end, the germline J gene is used to fill in that end. The chain joins TRBV7-8 to TRBJ1-3; 7 bases align to TRBD1. The trim removed 5 bases at V and 5 bases at J, leaving 12 bases unmatched. The CDR3 totals 16 residues. The V gene's germline CDR1 is SGHVS and CDR2 FQNEAQ. The CDR3 protein is CASSAGGQSLRNTIYF. The sequenced CDR3 bases are TGTGCCAGCAGCGCCGGGGGACAGTCCCTAAGAAACACC.

With respect to this clone: The CDR3 is cut off 3 residues early in the read; its end comes from the germline J gene. The gene calls are TRBV19 and TRBJ1-5; TRBD1 aligns across 10 bases. The trim removed 9 bases at V and 6 bases at J, leaving 11 bases unmatched. Germline V CDR1 and CDR2: LNHDA, SQIVND (reference sequence). The CDR3 runs 15 residues. The DNA read from the CDR3 is TGTGCCAGGGAAACGGACAGGGGGTTTTCTCAGCCC. Amino acids: CARETDRGFSQP. The full CDR3 reads CARETDRGFSQPQHF.

As to this clone: The CDR3 end falls 3 residues outside the read, so it is completed with the germline J gene. This chain connects TRBV2 to TRBJ1-5, with 8 nucleotides matching TRBD1. Germline assignment: CDR1 SNHLY and CDR2 FYNNEI. V dropped 8 bases and J dropped 7; count of bases not matched to a gene: 7. This CDR3 contains 13 residues. CDR3 residues: CASWTGNEQPQHF. The sequenced CDR3 bases are TGTGCCAGCTGGACAGGGAATGAACAGCCC. Full variable domain (outside the CDR3, taken from reference TRBV2 and TRBJ1-5): EPEVTQTPSHQVTQMGQEVILRCVPISNHLYFYWYRQILGQKVEFLVSFYNNEISEKSEIFDDQFSVERPDGSNFTLKIRSTKLEDSAMYFCASWTGNEQPQHFGDGTRLSIL.

Notes on this clone: The read gets to within 3 residues of the CDR3 end, and the germline J gene fills in the rest. V usage is TRBV2 and J usage is TRBJ1-2; 12 bases are a match to TRBD1. Per the germline V gene, CDR1 is SNHLY and CDR2 is FYNNEI. This CDR3 region has 14 residues. The CDR3 region is CASRPGQGAQGYTF. The CDR3 DNA, read in part, is TGTGCCAGCAGGCCGGGACAGGGGGCGCAGGGC.

Concerning this clone: The CDR3 is cut off 3 residues early in the read; its end comes from the germline J gene. The gene calls are TRBV11-2 and TRBJ2-7; tentative D call: TRBD1 (5 bases). Germline V gene lookup returns CDR1 SGHAT and CDR2 FQNNGV. Trimming removed 1 base at V and 4 bases at J, with 14 bases between. The CDR3 contains 15 residues. The sequenced part of the CDR3 DNA is TGTGCCAGCAGCTTAGGGGGCGCCCCTCGTTACGAG. It specifies CASSLGGAPRYE. The entire CDR3 protein reads CASSLGGAPRYEQYF.

As regards this clone: Germline is not matched at one junction end, which may reflect a read error. The read is 3 residues too short to cover the CDR3 end, so that end is filled in from the germline J gene. This chain uses TRBV4-2 with TRBJ2-2; D gene ambiguous. Germline assignment: CDR1 LGHNA and CDR2 YNFKEQ. CDR3 size: 15 residues. The CDR3 here is CASSQVGLNTGELFF. CDR3 bases read: TGCGCCAGCAGCCAAGTAGGGCTGAACACCGGGGAG.

Comment on this clone: The sequenced fragment ends 3 residues before the CDR3 boundary, so the rest is inferred from the germline J gene. V gene TRBV7-2 combines with J gene TRBJ2-7; TRBD1 agrees at 7 bases. This CDR3 region has 14 residues. The germline V gene has CDR1 SGHTA and CDR2 FQGNSA. V was pared by 1 base and J by 2 bases, with 2 bases of the junction left unmatched. CDR3 bases read: TGTGCCAGCAGCTTAGGGGACAGACCCTACGAG. Translated: CASSLGDRPYE. The complete CDR3 sequence is CASSLGDRPYEQYF.

With respect to this clone: With the read ending 3 residues before the CDR3 end, the germline J gene is used to fill in that end. The rearrangement joins TRBV30 to TRBJ2-7, with 9 nucleotides matching TRBD1. V lost 7 bases and J lost 3; bases outside the gene matches: 19. The germline V gene encodes CDR1 GTSNPN and CDR2 SVGIG (reference sequence). This CDR3 has 17 amino acids. CDR3 sequence: CALTPGQGGGASYEQYF. Partial CDR3 DNA: TGTGCCTTAACGCCGGGACAGGGAGGAGGAGCGAGCTACGAG. Supplemented by reference TRBV30 and TRBJ2-7, the full variable domain reads SQTIHQWPATLVQPVGSPLSLECTVEGTSNPNLYWYRQAAGRGLQLLFYSVGIGQISSEVPQNLSASRPQDRQFILSSKKLLLSDSGFYLCALTPGQGGGASYEQYFGPGTRLTVT.

Notes on this clone: The missing CDR3 end, 3 residues past where the read stops, is filled in from the germline J gene. V usage is TRBV19 and J usage is TRBJ1-1; D might be TRBD1 (6 bases). The germline gives CDR1 LNHDA, CDR2 SQIVND (reference sequence). The V end lost 7 bases, the J end lost 0 bases, and 18 bases lay between the germline ends. CDR3 length equals 16 residues. The CDR3 is CASTPGRGNMNTEAFF. The DNA read from the CDR3 is TGTGCCAGTACCCCGGGGAGGGGGAACATGAACACTGAA.

Regarding this clone: The CDR3 goes on 3 residues after the read ends, and that part is filled in from the germline J gene. The chain uses TRBV13 and TRBJ2-7; the D call may be TRBD1 or TRBD2 (7 bases each). Germline CDR1 reads PRHDT; CDR2 reads FYEKMQ (reference sequence). CDR3 length: 14 amino acids. V was clipped by 6 bases and J by 1 base, with 13 bases between them. The CDR3: CASRGGTVSYEQYF. The CDR3 DNA, read in part, is TGTGCCAGCAGGGGAGGGACAGTTTCCTACGAG. Combining the CDR3 with reference TRBV13 and TRBJ2-7 gives the whole variable domain AAGVIQSPRHLIKEKRETATLKCYPIPRHDTVYWYQQGPGQDPQFLISFYEKMQSDKGSIPDRFSAQQFSDYHSELNMSSLELGDSALYFCASRGGTVSYEQYFGPGTRLTVT.

Regarding this clone: The sequenced fragment ends 3 residues before the CDR3 boundary, so the rest is inferred from the germline J gene. This chain uses TRBV30 with TRBJ2-7; tentatively, D is TRBD1 (5 bases). Germline V gene lookup returns CDR1 GTSNPN and CDR2 SVGIG (reference sequence). CDR3 length: 12 residues. The V and J ends lost 3 bases and 2 bases respectively, with 8 bases between them. Here the CDR3 reads CAWRADTYEQYF. The part of the CDR3 DNA that was read is TGTGCCTGGAGGGCGGACACCTACGAG.

Regarding this clone: The sequence runs out 3 residues before the end of the CDR3; the remainder is reconstructed from the germline J gene. The chain is built from TRBV14 and TRBJ1-2, with TRBD1 identical over 8 bases. This CDR3 comprises 15 residues. The V segment lost 2 bases and the J segment 4 bases; nucleotides outside the gene matches: 6. Per the germline V gene, CDR1 is SGHDN and CDR2 is FVKESK. The chain's CDR3 is CASSQPGQGPYGYTF. The DNA read from the CDR3 is TGTGCCAGCAGCCAACCAGGACAGGGCCCCTATGGC. Drawing the rest from reference TRBV14 and TRBJ1-2, the complete variable domain is EAGVTQFPSHSVIEKGQTVTLRCDPISGHDNLYWYRRVMGKEIKFLLHFVKESKQDESGMPNNRFLAERTGGTYSTLKVQPAELEDSGVYFCASSQPGQGPYGYTFGSGTRLTVV.

To note about this clone: The observed sequence ends 3 residues before the CDR3 terminus, with the missing tail filled in from the germline J gene. The rearrangement joins TRBV2 to TRBJ2-1; the D gene is possibly TRBD1 (5 bases). This CDR3 has 14 residues. The germline V gene encodes CDR1 SNHLY and CDR2 FYNNEI. The V end lost 9 bases, the J end lost 7 bases, and 19 bases lay between the germline ends. The sequenced CDR3 bases are TGTGCCAGTACGTTCCAGGGTCCAGGAAATGAG. Its protein is CASTFQGPGNE. The whole CDR3 reads CASTFQGPGNEQFF.